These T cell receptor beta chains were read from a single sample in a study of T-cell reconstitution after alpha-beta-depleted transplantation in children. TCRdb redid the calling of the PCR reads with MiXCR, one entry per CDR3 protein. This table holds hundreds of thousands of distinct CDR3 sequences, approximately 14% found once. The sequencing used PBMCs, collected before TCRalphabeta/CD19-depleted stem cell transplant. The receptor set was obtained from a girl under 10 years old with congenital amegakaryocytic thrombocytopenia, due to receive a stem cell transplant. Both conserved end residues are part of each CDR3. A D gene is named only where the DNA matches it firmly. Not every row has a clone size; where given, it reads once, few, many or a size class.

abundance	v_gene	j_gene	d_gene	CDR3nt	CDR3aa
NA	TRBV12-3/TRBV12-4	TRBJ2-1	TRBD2	TGTGCCAGCACGATCCTAGCGGGCCCTCCAAATGAGCAGTTCTTC	CASTILAGPPNEQFF
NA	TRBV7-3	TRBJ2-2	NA	TGTGCCAGCAGCTTAACCGGGACCCCCGAAAGCGGGGAGCTGTTTTTT	CASSLTGTPESGELFF
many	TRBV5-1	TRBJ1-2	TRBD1	TGCGCCAGCAGAACTGCCGGACAGGGCCTCTATGGCTACACCTTC	CASRTAGQGLYGYTF
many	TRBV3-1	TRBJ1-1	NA	TGTGCCAGCAGCCAAGGACTGCTGAACACTGAAGCTTTCTTT	CASSQGLLNTEAFF
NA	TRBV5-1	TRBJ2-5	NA	TGCGCCAGCAGTTCACAGGGAGGCATGGAGGAGACCCAGTACTTC	CASSSQGGMEETQYF
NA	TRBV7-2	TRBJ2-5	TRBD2	TGTGCCAGCAGCTTAGAATACGGGAGGGCCTACGAGACCCAGTACTTC	CASSLEYGRAYETQYF
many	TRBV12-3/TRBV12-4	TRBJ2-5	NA	TGTGCCAGCCTCCGGACGGACCAAGAGACCCAGTACTTC	CASLRTDQETQYF
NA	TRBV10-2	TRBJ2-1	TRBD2	TGCGCCAGCAGTGAGTCGACTTGGGCGGGAGGGAGGAATGAGCAGTTCTTC	CASSESTWAGGRNEQFF
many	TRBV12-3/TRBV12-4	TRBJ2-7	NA	TGTGCCAGCAGTCCACAGGGAAAAGTGGGTTACGAGCAGTACTTC	CASSPQGKVGYEQYF
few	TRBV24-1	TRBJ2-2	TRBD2	TGTGCCACCAGTGATTTGGCTAGCGGCGTCACCGGGGAGCTGTTTTTT	CATSDLASGVTGELFF
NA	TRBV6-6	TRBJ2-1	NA	TGTGCCAGCAGTGGCATTGGGAATGAGCAGTTCTTC	CASSGIGNEQFF
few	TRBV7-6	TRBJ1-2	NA	TGTGCCAGCAGCTCTCTTACCGGGTCAGCCCTCTATGGCTACACCTTC	CASSSLTGSALYGYTF
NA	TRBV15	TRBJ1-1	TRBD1	TGTGCCACCAGCAGAGAGGGACAGACGAACACTGAAGCTTTCTTT	CATSREGQTNTEAFF
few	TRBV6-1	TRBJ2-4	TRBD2	TGTGCCAGCAGCTCCCAGCGGGAGGCCCTAGCCAAAAACATTCAGTACTTC	CASSSQREALAKNIQYF
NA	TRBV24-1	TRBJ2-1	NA	TGTGCCACCAGTGATTCCCCAGCCCCCAACGAGCAGTTCTTC	CATSDSPAPNEQFF
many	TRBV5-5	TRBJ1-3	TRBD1	TGTGCCAGCAGCTTGGGGACAGGTGGATCTGGAAACACCATATATTTT	CASSLGTGGSGNTIYF
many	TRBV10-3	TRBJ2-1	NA	TGTGCCATCAGGGGTGAGGTTCACAATGAGCAGTTCTTC	CAIRGEVHNEQFF
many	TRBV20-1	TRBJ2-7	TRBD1	TGCAGTGCTAGTCAAAAGACAGGGGTCTCCTACGAGCAGTACTTC	CSASQKTGVSYEQYF